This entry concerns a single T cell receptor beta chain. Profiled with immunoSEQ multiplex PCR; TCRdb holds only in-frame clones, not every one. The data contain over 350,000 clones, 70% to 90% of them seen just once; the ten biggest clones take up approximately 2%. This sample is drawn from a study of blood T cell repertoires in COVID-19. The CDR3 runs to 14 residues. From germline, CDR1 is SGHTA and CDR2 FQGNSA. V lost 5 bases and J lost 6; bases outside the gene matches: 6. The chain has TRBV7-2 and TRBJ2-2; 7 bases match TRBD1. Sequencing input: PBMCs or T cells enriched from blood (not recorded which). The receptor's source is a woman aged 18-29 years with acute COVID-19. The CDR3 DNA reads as TGTGCCAGCAGCCCGCGACAGGGCGCCGGGGAGCTGTTTTTT. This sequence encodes CASSPRQGAGELFF.